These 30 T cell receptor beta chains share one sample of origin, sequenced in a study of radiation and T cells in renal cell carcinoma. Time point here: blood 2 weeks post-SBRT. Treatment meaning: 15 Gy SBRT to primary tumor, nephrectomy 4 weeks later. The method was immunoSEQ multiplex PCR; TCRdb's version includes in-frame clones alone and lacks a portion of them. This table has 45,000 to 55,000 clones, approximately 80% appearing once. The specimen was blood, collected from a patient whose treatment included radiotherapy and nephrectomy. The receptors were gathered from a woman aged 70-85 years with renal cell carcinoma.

CDR3: CASSQDRRAGGGGEQFF. The CDR3 nucleotides are TGCGCCAGCAGCCAAGATAGGCGCGCGGGAGGAGGCGGTGAGCAGTTCTTC. The chain combines TRBV4-1 with TRBJ2-1, with TRBD2 matching 8 bases. The CDR3 sequence is 17 residues long. From germline, CDR1 is MGHRA and CDR2 YSYEKL. The V and J ends lost 0 bases and 9 bases, in that order; junction bases with no gene match: 13.

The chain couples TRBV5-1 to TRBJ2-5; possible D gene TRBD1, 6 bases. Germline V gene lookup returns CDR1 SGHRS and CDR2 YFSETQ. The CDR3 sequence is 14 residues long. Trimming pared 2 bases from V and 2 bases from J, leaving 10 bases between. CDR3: CASSFGRGQETQYF. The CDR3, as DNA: TGCGCCAGCAGCTTCGGCAGGGGTCAAGAGACCCAGTACTTC.

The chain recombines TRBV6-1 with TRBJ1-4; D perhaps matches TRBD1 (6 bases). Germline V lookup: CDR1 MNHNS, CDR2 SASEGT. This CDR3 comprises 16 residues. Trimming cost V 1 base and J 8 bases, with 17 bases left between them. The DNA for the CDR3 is TGTGCCAGCAGTGAAGGCGGGGGCGATCGGAACGAAAAACTGTTTTTT. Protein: CASSEGGGDRNEKLFF.

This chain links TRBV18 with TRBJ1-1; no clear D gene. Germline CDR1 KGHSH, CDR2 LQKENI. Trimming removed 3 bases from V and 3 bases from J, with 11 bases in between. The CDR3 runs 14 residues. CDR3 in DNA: TGTGCCAGCTCACCGGGCAGGCTAGACACTGAAGCTTTCTTT. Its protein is CASSPGRLDTEAFF.

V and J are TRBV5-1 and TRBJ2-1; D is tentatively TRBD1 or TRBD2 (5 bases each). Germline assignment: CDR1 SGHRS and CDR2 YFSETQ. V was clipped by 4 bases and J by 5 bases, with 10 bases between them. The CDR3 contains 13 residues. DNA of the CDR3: TGCGCCAGCAGCGGGGCTAGCAACAATGAGCAGTTCTTC. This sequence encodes CASSGASNNEQFF. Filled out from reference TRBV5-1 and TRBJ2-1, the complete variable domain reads KAGVTQTPRYLIKTRGQQVTLSCSPISGHRSVSWYQQTPGQGLQFLFEYFSETQRNKGNFPGRFSGRQFSNSRSEMNVSTLELGDSALYLCASSGASNNEQFFGPGTRLTVL.

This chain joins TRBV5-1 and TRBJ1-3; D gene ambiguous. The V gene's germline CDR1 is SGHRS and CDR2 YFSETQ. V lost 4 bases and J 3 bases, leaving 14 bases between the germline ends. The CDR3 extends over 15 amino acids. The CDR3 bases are TGCGCCAGCAGCCCCCCCGAAGGAGGTGGAAACACCATATATTTT. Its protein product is CASSPPEGGGNTIYF.

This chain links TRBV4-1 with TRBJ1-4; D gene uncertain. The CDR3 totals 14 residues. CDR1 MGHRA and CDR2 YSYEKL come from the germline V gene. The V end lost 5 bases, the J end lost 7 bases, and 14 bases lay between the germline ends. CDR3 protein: CASSYSEGSEKLFF. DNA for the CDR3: TGCGCCAGCAGCTACAGCGAGGGTAGTGAAAAACTGTTTTTT.

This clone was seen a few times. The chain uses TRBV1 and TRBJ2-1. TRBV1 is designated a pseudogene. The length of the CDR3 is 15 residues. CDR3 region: CTSSPPASSYNEQFF. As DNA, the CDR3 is TGCACCAGCAGCCCCCCGGCAAGCTCCTACAATGAGCAGTTCTTC.

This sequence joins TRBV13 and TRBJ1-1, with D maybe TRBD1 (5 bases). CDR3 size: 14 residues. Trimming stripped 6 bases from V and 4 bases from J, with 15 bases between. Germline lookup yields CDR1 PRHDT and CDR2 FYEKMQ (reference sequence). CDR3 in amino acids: CASRRGGEGTEAFF. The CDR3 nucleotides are TGTGCCAGCAGGAGGGGTGGGGAGGGCACTGAAGCTTTCTTT.

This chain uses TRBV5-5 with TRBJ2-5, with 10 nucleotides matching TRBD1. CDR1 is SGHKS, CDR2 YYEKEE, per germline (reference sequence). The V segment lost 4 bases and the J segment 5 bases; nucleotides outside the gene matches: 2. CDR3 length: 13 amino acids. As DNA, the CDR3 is TGTGCCAGCAGCCAGGACAGGGGGGAGACCCAGTACTTC. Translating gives CASSQDRGETQYF.

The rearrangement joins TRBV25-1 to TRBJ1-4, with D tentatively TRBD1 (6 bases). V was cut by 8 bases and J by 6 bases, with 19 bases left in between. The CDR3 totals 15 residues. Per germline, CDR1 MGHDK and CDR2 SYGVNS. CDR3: CASSPRTAGDEKLFF. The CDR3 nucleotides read TGTGCCAGCTCACCTCGGACAGCGGGGGATGAAAAACTGTTTTTT.

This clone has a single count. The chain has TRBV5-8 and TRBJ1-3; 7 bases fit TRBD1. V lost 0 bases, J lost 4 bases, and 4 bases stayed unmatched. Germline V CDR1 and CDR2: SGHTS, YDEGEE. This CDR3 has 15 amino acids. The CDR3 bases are TGTGCCAGCAGCTTGGGTACAGGGGTCGGAAACACCATATATTTT. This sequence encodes CASSLGTGVGNTIYF. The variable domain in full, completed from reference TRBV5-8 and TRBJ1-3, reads EAGVTQSPTHLIKTRGQQATLRCSPISGHTSVYWYQQALGLGLQFLLWYDEGEERNRGNFPPRFSGRQFPNYSSELNVNALELEDSALYLCASSLGTGVGNTIYFGEGSWLTVV.

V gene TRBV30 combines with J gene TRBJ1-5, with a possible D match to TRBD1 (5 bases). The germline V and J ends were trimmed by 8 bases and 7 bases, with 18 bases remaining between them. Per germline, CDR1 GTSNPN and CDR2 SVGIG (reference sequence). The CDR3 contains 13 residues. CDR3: CAMTGQGGQPQHF. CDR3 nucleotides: TGTGCCATGACCGGGCAGGGAGGCCAGCCCCAGCATTTT.

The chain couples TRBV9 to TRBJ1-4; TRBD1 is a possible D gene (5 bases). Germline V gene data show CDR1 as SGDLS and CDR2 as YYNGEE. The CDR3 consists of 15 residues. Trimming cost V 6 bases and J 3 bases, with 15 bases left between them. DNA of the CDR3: TGTGCCAGCACCTCACGAGGGGTTGCTAATGAAAAACTGTTTTTT. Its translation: CASTSRGVANEKLFF.

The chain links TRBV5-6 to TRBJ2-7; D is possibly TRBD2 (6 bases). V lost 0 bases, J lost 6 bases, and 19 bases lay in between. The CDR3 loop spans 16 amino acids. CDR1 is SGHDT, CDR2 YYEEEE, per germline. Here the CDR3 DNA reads TGTGCCAGCAGCTTGGAGGGACGGCGGGGTATCGGCGAGCAGTACTTC. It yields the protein CASSLEGRRGIGEQYF.

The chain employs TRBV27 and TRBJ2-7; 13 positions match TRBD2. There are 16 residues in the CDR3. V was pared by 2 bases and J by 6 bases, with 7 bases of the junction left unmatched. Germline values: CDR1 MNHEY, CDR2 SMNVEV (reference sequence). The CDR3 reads CASSLKTSGRPGEQYF. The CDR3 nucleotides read TGTGCCAGCAGTTTAAAGACTAGCGGGAGGCCGGGCGAGCAGTACTTC.

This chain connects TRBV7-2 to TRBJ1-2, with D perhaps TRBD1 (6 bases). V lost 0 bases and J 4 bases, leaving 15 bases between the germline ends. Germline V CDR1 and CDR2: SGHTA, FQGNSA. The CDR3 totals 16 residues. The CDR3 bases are TGTGCCAGCAGCTTAGCCCACAGGGCCCTTAGCTATGGCTACACCTTC. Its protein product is CASSLAHRALSYGYTF.

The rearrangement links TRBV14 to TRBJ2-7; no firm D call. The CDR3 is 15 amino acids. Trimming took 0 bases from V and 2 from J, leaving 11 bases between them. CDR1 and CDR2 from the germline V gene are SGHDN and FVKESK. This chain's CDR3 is CASSQDEAIPYEQYF. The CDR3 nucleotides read TGTGCCAGCAGCCAAGATGAGGCGATACCCTACGAGCAGTACTTC. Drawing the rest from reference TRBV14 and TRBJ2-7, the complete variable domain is EAGVTQFPSHSVIEKGQTVTLRCDPISGHDNLYWYRRVMGKEIKFLLHFVKESKQDESGMPNNRFLAERTGGTYSTLKVQPAELEDSGVYFCASSQDEAIPYEQYFGPGTRLTVT.

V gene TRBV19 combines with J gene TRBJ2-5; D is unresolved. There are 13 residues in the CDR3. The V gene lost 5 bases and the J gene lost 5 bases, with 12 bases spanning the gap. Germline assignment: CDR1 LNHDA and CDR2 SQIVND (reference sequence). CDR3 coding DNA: TGTGCCAGTAGTCCGGGCCTGTTGGAGACCCAGTACTTC. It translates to CASSPGLLETQYF.

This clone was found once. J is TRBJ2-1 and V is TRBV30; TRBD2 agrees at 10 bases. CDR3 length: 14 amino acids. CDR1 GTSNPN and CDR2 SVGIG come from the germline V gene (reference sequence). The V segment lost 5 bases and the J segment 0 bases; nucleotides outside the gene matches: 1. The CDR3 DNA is TGTGCCTGGGCTAGCGGGAGCTCCTACAATGAGCAGTTCTTC. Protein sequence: CAWASGSSYNEQFF.

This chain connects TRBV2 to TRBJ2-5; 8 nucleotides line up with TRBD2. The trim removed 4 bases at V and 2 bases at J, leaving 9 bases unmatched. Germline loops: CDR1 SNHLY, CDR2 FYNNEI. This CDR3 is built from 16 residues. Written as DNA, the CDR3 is TGTGCCAGCAGTGGGCCCGGCCGGGGGGGGCAAGAGACCCAGTACTTC. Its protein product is CASSGPGRGGQETQYF.

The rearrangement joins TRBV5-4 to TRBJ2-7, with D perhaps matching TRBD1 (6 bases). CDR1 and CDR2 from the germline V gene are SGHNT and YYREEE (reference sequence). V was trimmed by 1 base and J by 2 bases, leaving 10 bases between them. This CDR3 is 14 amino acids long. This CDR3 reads CASSLMAGAYEQYF. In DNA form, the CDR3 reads TGTGCCAGCAGCTTGATGGCAGGGGCCTACGAGCAGTACTTC.

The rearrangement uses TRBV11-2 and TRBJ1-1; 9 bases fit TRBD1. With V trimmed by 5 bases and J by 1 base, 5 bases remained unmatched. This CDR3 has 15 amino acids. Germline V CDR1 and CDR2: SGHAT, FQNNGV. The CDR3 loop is CASSLRQGENTEAFF. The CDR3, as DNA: TGTGCCAGCAGCCTAAGACAGGGGGAGAACACTGAAGCTTTCTTT.

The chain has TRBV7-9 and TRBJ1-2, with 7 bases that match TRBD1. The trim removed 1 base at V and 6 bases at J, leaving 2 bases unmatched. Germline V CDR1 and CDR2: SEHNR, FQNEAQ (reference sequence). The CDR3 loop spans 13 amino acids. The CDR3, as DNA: TGTGCCAGCAGCTTAGGGACAGGCCATGGCTACACCTTC. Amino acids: CASSLGTGHGYTF.

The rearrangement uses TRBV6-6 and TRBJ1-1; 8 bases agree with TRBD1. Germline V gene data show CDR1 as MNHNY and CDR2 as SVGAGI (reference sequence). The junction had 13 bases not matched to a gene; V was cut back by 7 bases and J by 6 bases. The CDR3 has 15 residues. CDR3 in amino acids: CASTLMTGDFSEAFF. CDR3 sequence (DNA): TGTGCCAGCACCCTAATGACAGGGGATTTTTCTGAAGCTTTCTTT.

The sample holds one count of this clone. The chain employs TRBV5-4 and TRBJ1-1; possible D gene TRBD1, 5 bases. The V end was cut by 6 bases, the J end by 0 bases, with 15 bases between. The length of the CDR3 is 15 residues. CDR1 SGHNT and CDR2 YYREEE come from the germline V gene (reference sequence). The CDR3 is CASTVQGPVNTEAFF. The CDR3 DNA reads TGTGCCAGCACTGTGCAGGGCCCGGTGAACACTGAAGCTTTCTTT.

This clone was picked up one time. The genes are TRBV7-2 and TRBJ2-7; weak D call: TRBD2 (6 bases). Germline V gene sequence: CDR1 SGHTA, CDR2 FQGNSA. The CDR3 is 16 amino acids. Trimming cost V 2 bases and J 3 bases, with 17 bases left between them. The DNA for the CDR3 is TGTACCAGCAGCTTAATCACGTTTCGCGGGAACTACGAGCAGTACTTC. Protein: CTSSLITFRGNYEQYF.

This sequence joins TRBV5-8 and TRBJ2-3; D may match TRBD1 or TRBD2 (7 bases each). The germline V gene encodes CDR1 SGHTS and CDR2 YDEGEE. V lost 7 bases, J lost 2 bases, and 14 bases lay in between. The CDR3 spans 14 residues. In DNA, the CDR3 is TGTGCCAGCTCAGGGGGGGAATACACAGATACGCAGTATTTT. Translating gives CASSGGEYTDTQYF.

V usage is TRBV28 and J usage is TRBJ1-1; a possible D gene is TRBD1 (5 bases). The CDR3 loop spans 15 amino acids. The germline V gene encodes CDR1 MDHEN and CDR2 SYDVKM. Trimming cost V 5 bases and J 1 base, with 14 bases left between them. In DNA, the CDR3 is TGTGCCAGCAGTCCCCCGACAGACCAGAACACTGAAGCTTTCTTT. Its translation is CASSPPTDQNTEAFF.

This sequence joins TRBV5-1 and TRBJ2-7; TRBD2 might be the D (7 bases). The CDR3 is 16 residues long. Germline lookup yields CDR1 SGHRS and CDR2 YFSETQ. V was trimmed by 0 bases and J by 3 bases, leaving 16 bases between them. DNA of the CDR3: TGCGCCAGCAGCTTGGCAACGGCGGGGGCCTTCTACGAGCAGTACTTC. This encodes CASSLATAGAFYEQYF.